This TCR beta chain was recovered during a study of identical twins. The study's findings and limits: Cross-sectional statistical analysis, not tracking of the same donors, underpinned the conclusions. Out-of-frame beta chain sequences displayed weaker excess sharing between twins.

The CDR3 extends over 14 amino acids. The ends lost 8 bases at V and 3 bases at J; junction bases unmatched: 8. Germline CDR1 and CDR2: ENHRY and SYGVKD. This clonotype was counted a few times. Its target is not known. Template switching added a universal primer site; cDNA carried unique molecular identifiers. TCRdb re-called the 5' RACE reads through MiXCR, storing one row per CDR3 protein. The sample includes under 400,000 distinct CDR3 sequences, 8.5% to 10% of them seen just once. The V call is TRBV10-3, the J call TRBJ2-3, with 7 positions matching TRBD1. The material sequenced was naive T cells sorted from blood. The sequence derives from a woman aged 45 to 65 in good health. CDR3 protein: CAILRTGLTDTQYF. In nucleotides, the CDR3 is TGTGCCATCTTAAGGACAGGCTTAACAGATACGCAGTATTTT.